These T cell receptor beta chains were read from a single sample in a study of control samples from healthy donors and cancer patients. Data came from immunoSEQ multiplex PCR; TCRdb stores just in-frame clones and leaves some out. The sample lists 100,000 to 150,000 clones; about nine tenths were seen once. Material: blood. The receptors originated from a woman aged 50 to 60 in good health. Each CDR3 is given with its conserved first and last residue. A D gene is named only where the DNA matches it firmly. Part of the rows lack a size; the others show once, few, many or a class for expanded clones.

CDR3	DNA	J	D	size	V
CASRRGGGRGSYNEQFF	TGTGCCAGCAGACGTGGCGGGGGCCGGGGCTCCTACAATGAGCAGTTCTTC	TRBJ2-1	NA	NA	TRBV7-6
CASSESPGHRAVRYEKLFF	TGCGCCAGCAGTGAGTCTCCGGGACACCGAGCGGTTCGATATGAAAAACTGTTTTTT	TRBJ1-4	NA	few	TRBV10-2
CASSIRAASSYEQYF	TGTGCCAGTAGTATAAGAGCGGCGAGCTCCTACGAGCAGTACTTC	TRBJ2-7	NA	NA	TRBV19
CSGRGPPEAFF	TGCAGTGGACGAGGACCCCCTGAAGCTTTCTTT	TRBJ1-1	NA	once	TRBV20-1
CASTPPRGEKLFF	TGTGCCAGCACCCCGCCAAGAGGCGAAAAACTGTTTTTT	TRBJ1-4	NA	NA	TRBV3-1/TRBV3-2
CASSRYGPIGDEQFF	TGTGCCAGCAGCAGGTACGGACCGATTGGGGATGAGCAGTTCTTC	TRBJ2-1	NA	once	TRBV11-2
CASSSHLGYTF	TGTGCCAGCAGCTCCCATCTTGGCTACACCTTC	TRBJ1-2	NA	NA	TRBV3-1/TRBV3-2
CASKDRGDSPLHF	TGTGCCAGCAAGGACAGGGGAGATTCACCCCTCCACTTT	TRBJ1-6	TRBD1	NA	TRBV28
CASSIIGAGSDEQYF	TGTGCCAGTAGTATAATCGGGGCAGGGTCCGACGAGCAGTACTTC	TRBJ2-7	NA	NA	TRBV19
CASSTGQYQPQHF	TGTGCCAGCAGTACTGGACAGTATCAGCCCCAGCATTTT	TRBJ1-5	NA	few	TRBV27
CASSEAPGKNTEAFF	TGTGCCAGCAGTGAAGCGCCAGGAAAGAACACTGAAGCTTTCTTT	TRBJ1-1	NA	NA	TRBV2
CASSLADRVRGYTF	TGTGCCAGCAGTTTAGCCGACAGGGTGCGTGGCTACACCTTC	TRBJ1-2	TRBD1	once	TRBV28
CASSVAGSDSPLHF	TGTGCCAGCAGCGTAGCGGGGAGTGATTCACCCCTCCACTTT	TRBJ1-6	NA	NA	TRBV9
CASSLEVAGGTEQFF	TGTGCCAGCAGCTTAGAAGTAGCGGGGGGCACTGAGCAGTTCTTC	TRBJ2-1	TRBD2	NA	TRBV11-2
CASSTGATEAFF	TGTGCCAGTAGTACGGGGGCGACTGAAGCTTTCTTT	TRBJ1-1	NA	once	TRBV19
CASSIDPSPNQPQHF	TGTGCCAGTAGTATAGATCCCTCACCCAATCAGCCCCAGCATTTT	TRBJ1-5	NA	NA	TRBV19
CASWERGAESSYNEQFF	TGTGCCAGCTGGGAGCGGGGGGCCGAGAGCTCCTACAATGAGCAGTTCTTC	TRBJ2-1	TRBD2	NA	TRBV27
CASGRLAGNEQFF	TGTGCCAGCGGCCGGCTAGCGGGGAATGAGCAGTTCTTC	TRBJ2-1	TRBD2	NA	TRBV6-6
CASRQDRYQPQHF	TGTGCCAGCAGACAAGACAGGTATCAGCCCCAGCATTTT	TRBJ1-5	NA	NA	TRBV28
CASSVGMRTSGMFF	TGTGCCAGCAGTGTTGGAATGAGGACTAGCGGGATGTTCTTC	TRBJ2-1	TRBD2	NA	TRBV2
CASSLGSPRGASLFF	TGTGCCAGCAGCTTAGGTTCCCCCAGAGGGGCTTCACTGTTTTTT	TRBJ1-4	NA	NA	TRBV11-2
CASTENRLYGYTF	TGTGCCAGCACGGAAAACAGGCTCTATGGCTACACCTTC	TRBJ1-2	NA	NA	TRBV6-5
CASSLGTAGQTNYGYTF	TGCGCCAGCAGCTTGGGCACCGCGGGACAGACTAACTATGGCTACACCTTC	TRBJ1-2	TRBD1	NA	TRBV5-1
CASSLGDPSGNQPQHF	TGTGCCAGCAGCTTAGGCGACCCCAGCGGCAATCAGCCCCAGCATTTT	TRBJ1-5	NA	NA	TRBV11-2
CASSELSSDTGELFF	TGTGCCAGCAGTGAATTGTCTTCCGACACCGGGGAGCTGTTTTTT	TRBJ2-2	NA	NA	TRBV25-1
CASSPTESSPNEKLFF	TGTGCCAGCTCACCGACCGAGAGCTCACCAAATGAAAAACTGTTTTTT	TRBJ1-4	NA	once	TRBV18
CATSDPEDRGGNQPQHF	TGTGCCACCAGTGATCCGGAGGACAGGGGAGGCAATCAGCCCCAGCATTTT	TRBJ1-5	TRBD1	NA	TRBV24-1
CASSFPAPEASYEQYF	TGTGCCAGCAGTTTCCCAGCCCCGGAGGCATCCTACGAGCAGTACTTC	TRBJ2-7	NA	NA	TRBV28
CASSGPTSGGGEQYF	TGCGCCAGCAGTGGACCGACTAGCGGGGGGGGCGAGCAGTACTTC	TRBJ2-7	TRBD2	NA	TRBV10-2
CASSQTGQLSYNEQFF	TGCGCCAGCAGCCAAACAGGACAGCTTTCCTACAATGAGCAGTTCTTC	TRBJ2-1	NA	few	TRBV4-1
CASSLNVGVSGNTIYF	TGCGCCAGCAGCTTGAATGTAGGGGTCTCTGGAAACACCATATATTTT	TRBJ1-3	NA	NA	TRBV5-1
CASSEAGFVGTGNTIYF	TGTGCCAGCAGTGAAGCCGGGTTCGTGGGAACTGGAAACACCATATATTTT	TRBJ1-3	NA	NA	TRBV6-1
CASSPTGTENSPLHF	TGTGCCAGCAGCCCTACCGGGACAGAGAATTCACCCCTCCACTTT	TRBJ1-6	TRBD1	once	TRBV9
CASSLSRLNEKLFF	TGTGCCAGCAGTTTGAGCAGGCTTAATGAAAAACTGTTTTTT	TRBJ1-4	NA	NA	TRBV28
CASHGGPENTEAFF	TGTGCCTCCCATGGTGGGCCGGAGAACACTGAAGCTTTCTTT	TRBJ1-1	NA	NA	TRBV10-3